The 32 T cell receptor beta chains reported below all come from one sample, sequenced in a study of blood T cell repertoires in COVID-19. Sequencing used immunoSEQ multiplex PCR; TCRdb keeps in-frame clones, though not all of them. The table shows about 300,000 clones, with roughly nine tenths occurring only once. Sequencing input: PBMCs or T cells enriched from blood (not recorded which). These receptors all stem from a woman aged 18-29 years who had recovered from COVID-19.

The chain has TRBV15 and TRBJ2-1; TRBD2 aligns across 11 bases. Germline-derived CDR1 and CDR2 are LNHNV and YYDKDF (reference sequence). There are 16 residues in the CDR3. The trim removed 8 bases at V and 6 bases at J, leaving 12 bases unmatched. CDR3 protein: CATQNPLAGGFNEQFF. For the CDR3, the DNA is TGTGCCACCCAAAATCCGTTAGCGGGAGGGTTCAATGAGCAGTTCTTC.

The chain couples TRBV10-2 to TRBJ1-1, with 7 bases that match TRBD1. CDR1 WSHSY and CDR2 SAAADI come from the germline V gene. This CDR3 contains 14 residues. V shed 8 bases, J shed 1 base, and the junction held 7 bases outside the gene matches. CDR3 amino acids: CASHTGQTNTEAFF. In DNA, the CDR3 is TGCGCCAGCCACACGGGACAGACGAACACTGAAGCTTTCTTT.

The J gene is TRBJ2-1, the V gene TRBV3-1 (or the pseudogene TRBV3-2); D gene uncertain. The CDR3 is 15 residues long. The V gene's germline CDR1 is LGHDT and CDR2 YNNKEL (reference sequence). V shed 2 bases and J shed 7 bases, with 15 bases lying between them. This CDR3 is CASSQNALTGNEQFF. Written as DNA, the CDR3 is TGTGCCAGCAGCCAAAATGCACTAACCGGGAATGAGCAGTTCTTC.

This chain connects TRBV4-3 to TRBJ2-6, with D possibly being TRBD2 (6 bases). CDR1 and CDR2 (germline): LGHNA, YSLEER. V was pared by 1 base and J by 2 bases, with 9 bases between. The CDR3 contains 16 residues. The CDR3: CASSQAEGTGANVLTF. The CDR3 DNA follows: TGCGCCAGCAGCCAAGCGGAGGGGACTGGGGCCAACGTCCTGACTTTC.

This clone was detected a few times. This rearrangement joins TRBV4-3 to TRBJ2-7; 8 bases fit TRBD2. Germline V gives CDR1 LGHNA, CDR2 YSLEER. The CDR3 consists of 18 residues. J was trimmed by 2 bases and V by 0 bases; bases with no gene match: 12. The chain's CDR3 is CASSQDQAGAGGPYEQYF. DNA for the CDR3: TGCGCCAGCAGCCAAGATCAGGCAGGGGCGGGGGGCCCCTACGAGCAGTACTTC.

The chain combines TRBV4-1 with TRBJ1-5; D gene uncertain. Germline CDR1 is MGHRA and CDR2 is YSYEKL. The CDR3 has 16 amino acids. V was trimmed by 0 bases and J by 3 bases, leaving 12 bases between them. The CDR3, as DNA: TGCGCCAGCAGCCAAGATCCGGGTCCGATCAATCAGCCCCAGCATTTT. The encoded protein is CASSQDPGPINQPQHF.

This rearrangement joins TRBV11-3 to TRBJ1-1, with 7 bases aligning to TRBD1. After removal of 5 bases from V and 2 bases from J, the junction contained 8 bases not matched to a gene. This CDR3 has 15 residues. In germline, CDR1 is SGHNT, CDR2 YENEEA. The CDR3 DNA follows: TGTGCCAGCAGCCCCCGACAGGGCTTAAACACTGAAGCTTTCTTT. This codes for CASSPRQGLNTEAFF.

The chain combines TRBV21-1 with TRBJ1-6; the D call of TRBD1 is as the table states it, not checked on the DNA. TRBV21-1 is termed a pseudogene. This CDR3 is built from 16 residues. CDR3 sequence: CASRAPRGHVYSPLHF. The CDR3 DNA follows: TGTGCCAGCAGGGCCCCCAGGGGGCATGTATATTCACCCCTCCACTTT.

V gene TRBV21-1 combines with J gene TRBJ1-2. TRBV21-1 is deemed a pseudogene. The CDR3 loop spans 16 amino acids. The CDR3 sequence is CASSPQEPRKNYGYTF. The CDR3 DNA is TGTGCCAGCAGCCCCCAAGAGCCAAGAAAAAACTATGGCTACACCTTC.

The chain uses TRBV18 and TRBJ2-7; 8 positions agree with TRBD2. This CDR3 spans 19 amino acids. The trim removed 5 bases at V and 6 bases at J, leaving 24 bases unmatched. Germline V lookup: CDR1 KGHSH, CDR2 LQKENI. CDR3: CASSIRGGALREATSEQYF. In DNA, the CDR3 is TGTGCCAGCTCAATCCGGGGAGGGGCATTGCGGGAGGCCACGTCCGAGCAGTACTTC.

The V and J genes are TRBV9 and TRBJ2-3; a weak D match, TRBD1 (5 bases). Germline lookup yields CDR1 SGDLS and CDR2 YYNGEE. Trimming cost V 4 bases and J 2 bases, with 17 bases left between them. The CDR3 spans 16 residues. The CDR3 nucleotides read TGTGCCAGCAGCCCCAACCCGACAGAAAACACAGATACGCAGTATTTT. Protein product: CASSPNPTENTDTQYF.

The V and J genes are TRBV28 and TRBJ2-5; D is perhaps TRBD1 (6 bases). V lost 6 bases and J lost 2, with 19 bases in between. The CDR3 length is 16 residues. Germline V CDR1 and CDR2: MDHEN, SYDVKM. Written as DNA, the CDR3 is TGTGCCAGCAGCACTAGGACCGGGACACAACAAGAGACCCAGTACTTC. This translates into CASSTRTGTQQETQYF. Full variable domain (remainder filled in from reference TRBV28 and TRBJ2-5): DVKVTQSSRYLVKRTGEKVFLECVQDMDHENMFWYRQDPGLGLRLIYFSYDVKMKEKGDIPEGYSVSREKKERFSLILESASTNQTSMYLCASSTRTGTQQETQYFGPGTRLLVL.

The gene calls are TRBV27 and TRBJ1-6; tentative D call: TRBD1 (6 bases). CDR3 size: 15 residues. Trimming pared 5 bases from V and 7 bases from J, leaving 15 bases between. CDR1 is MNHEY and CDR2 is SMNVEV in the germline V gene (reference sequence). This CDR3 is CASSPRGGLNSPLHF. The CDR3, as DNA: TGTGCCAGCAGTCCCCGAGGGGGTCTCAATTCACCCCTCCACTTT.

A few counts support this clone. The DNA of the CDR3 is TGTGCCATCAGCGGACAGGACCTTGGGGCTCAGCCCCAGCATTTT. It translates to CAISGQDLGAQPQHF. The chain employs TRBV10-3 and TRBJ1-5; 7 positions agree with TRBD1. The CDR3 contains 15 residues. Per germline, CDR1 ENHRY and CDR2 SYGVKD. V dropped 6 bases and J dropped 6; count of bases not matched to a gene: 11.

This clone was counted only a few times. The chain carries TRBV19 and TRBJ2-1; no firm D call. Germline lookup yields CDR1 LNHDA and CDR2 SQIVND (reference sequence). V lost 2 bases and J 0 bases, leaving 8 bases between the germline ends. The CDR3 covers 15 residues. The CDR3 DNA follows: TGTGCCAGTAGTATAAAACTGAGCTCCTACAATGAGCAGTTCTTC. Translation: CASSIKLSSYNEQFF.

The genes are TRBV4-3 and TRBJ2-1; D might be TRBD2 (6 bases). The CDR3 covers 15 residues. In germline, CDR1 is LGHNA, CDR2 YSLEER. Trimming stripped 0 bases from V and 3 bases from J, with 9 bases between. The CDR3 spells CASSQDLANYNEQFF. DNA for the CDR3: TGCGCCAGCAGCCAAGATCTAGCGAACTACAATGAGCAGTTCTTC.

The V and J genes are TRBV14 and TRBJ1-2; a possible D gene is TRBD1 (5 bases). The CDR3 covers 13 residues. V gave up 3 bases and J gave up 8 bases, with 13 bases separating them. The germline gives CDR1 SGHDN, CDR2 FVKESK. In DNA form, the CDR3 reads TGTGCCAGCAGCCATGACAGAGTAAGGGGCTACACCTTC. Encoded protein: CASSHDRVRGYTF.

The chain joins TRBV7-9 to TRBJ2-7; 7 nucleotides line up with TRBD1. Germline loops: CDR1 SEHNR, CDR2 FQNEAQ (reference sequence). Trimming removed 8 bases from V and 3 bases from J; junction bases left unmatched: 10. The length of the CDR3 is 14 residues. In DNA form, the CDR3 reads TGTGCCAGCGGAGAAGGGGGCCCCCGCTACGAGCAGTACTTC. Translation gives CASGEGGPRYEQYF.

V is TRBV7-6 and J is TRBJ2-7; TRBD1 is a possible D gene (8 bases). Looked up from germline, CDR1 is SGHVS and CDR2 is FNYEAQ. V was shortened by 2 bases and J by 7 bases, with 18 bases between the two germline ends. This CDR3 has 15 residues. CDR3 amino acids: CASSLSGGWGGEQYF. CDR3 DNA: TGTGCCAGCAGCTTATCAGGGGGCTGGGGAGGGGAGCAGTACTTC.

V and J are TRBV2 and TRBJ1-5, with D maybe TRBD1 (5 bases). CDR1 and CDR2 from the germline V gene are SNHLY and FYNNEI. The CDR3 runs to 14 residues. With 6 bases removed from V and 4 bases from J, the gap between germline ends came to 13 bases. The CDR3 reads CASSADSQNQPQHF. The CDR3 bases are TGTGCCAGCAGCGCTGACAGTCAGAATCAGCCCCAGCATTTT.

This clone was observed a handful of times. This rearrangement joins TRBV12-3 or TRBV12-4 to TRBJ2-5; D unresolved. The CDR3 is 13 residues long. Trimming removed 7 bases from V and 4 bases from J, with 13 bases in between. This CDR3 is CASTTQVSETQYF. The DNA for the CDR3 is TGTGCCAGCACAACCCAGGTGTCAGAGACCCAGTACTTC.

V gene TRBV5-1 combines with J gene TRBJ1-5; possibly TRBD1 for D (5 bases). V lost 1 base and J 1 base, leaving 9 bases between the germline ends. CDR3 length equals 15 residues. CDR1 is SGHRS, CDR2 YFSETQ, per germline. The CDR3 DNA reads as TGCGCCAGCAGCTTGACAGGATTGAGCAATCAGCCCCAGCATTTT. Translation gives CASSLTGLSNQPQHF.

The genes are TRBV18 and TRBJ1-2, with D uncertain. CDR1 is KGHSH and CDR2 is LQKENI in the germline V gene. The CDR3 is 16 residues long. The ends were cut back, 3 bases at V and 0 bases at J, with 14 bases in the middle. CDR3 coding DNA: TGTGCCAGCTCACCCGAGTTTCTTCCTTCTAACTATGGCTACACCTTC. It is translated as CASSPEFLPSNYGYTF.

V and J are TRBV2 and TRBJ2-4, with no clear D. Germline assignment: CDR1 SNHLY and CDR2 FYNNEI. The CDR3 loop spans 13 amino acids. Trimming shortened V by 8 bases and J by 0 bases, and 8 bases separated the two germline ends. CDR3 sequence reads: CASSKVAKNIQYF. The CDR3 bases are TGTGCCAGCTCTAAAGTAGCCAAAAACATTCAGTACTTC.

V usage is TRBV19 and J usage is TRBJ1-4; D is uncertain. The CDR3 has 13 residues. Trimming left V 3 bases short and J 8 bases short, with 10 bases between. In germline, CDR1 is LNHDA, CDR2 SQIVND (reference sequence). The CDR3 region has the DNA TGTGCCAGTAGTATCGGGATAAGGGAAAAACTGTTTTTT. This translates into CASSIGIREKLFF.

The V gene is TRBV2, the J gene TRBJ2-7, with 7 bases lining up with TRBD1. Germline CDR1 reads SNHLY; CDR2 reads FYNNEI. J was trimmed by 6 bases and V by 7 bases; bases with no gene match: 12. CDR3 length equals 14 residues. DNA of the CDR3: TGTGCCAGCAAAACGACAGGGAGTTCCCTCGAGCAGTACTTC. Residues: CASKTTGSSLEQYF.

V is TRBV27 and J is TRBJ1-5; D uncertain. Trimming took 3 bases from V and 1 from J, leaving 7 bases between them. The CDR3 totals 14 residues. Germline assignment: CDR1 MNHEY and CDR2 SMNVEV (reference sequence). CDR3 region: CASSLRSSNQPQHF. CDR3 nucleotide sequence: TGTGCCAGCAGTTTGCGGAGCAGCAATCAGCCCCAGCATTTT.

The chain employs TRBV9 and TRBJ1-1, with 8 bases lining up with TRBD1. Losses at the gene ends were 3 bases for V and 7 bases for J; bases not matched to a gene: 2. The CDR3 totals 12 residues. Looked up from germline, CDR1 is SGDLS and CDR2 is YYNGEE. The CDR3 region has the DNA TGTGCCAGCAGCGCTACAGGGGGTGAAGCTTTCTTT. Protein sequence: CASSATGGEAFF. Full variable domain (remainder filled in from reference TRBV9 and TRBJ1-1): DSGVTQTPKHLITATGQRVTLRCSPRSGDLSVYWYQQSLDQGLQFLIQYYNGEERAKGNILERFSAQQFPDLHSELNLSSLELGDSALYFCASSATGGEAFFGQGTRLTVV.

The chain joins TRBV4-1 to TRBJ1-2; TRBD1 is a possible D gene (6 bases). CDR3 size: 15 residues. With 4 bases removed from V and 0 bases from J, the gap between germline ends came to 12 bases. CDR1 is MGHRA and CDR2 is YSYEKL in the germline V gene. CDR3 region: CASSPPGTPNYGYTF. The CDR3 coding sequence is TGCGCCAGCAGCCCCCCCGGGACACCTAACTATGGCTACACCTTC.

Concerning this clone: The same CDR3 can be traced to other DNA sequences in this sample. The chain combines TRBV12-3 or TRBV12-4 with TRBJ1-1; maybe TRBD1 (5 bases). This CDR3 comprises 13 residues. V was shortened by 5 bases and J by 1 base, with 8 bases between the two germline ends. CDR3 region: CASSLTENTEAFF. In DNA form, the CDR3 reads TGTGCCAGCAGTCTGACAGAGAACACTGAAGCTTTCTTT.

The chain combines TRBV6-2 or TRBV6-3 with TRBJ2-3; TRBD2 matches at 10 bases. Germline V gene data show CDR1 as MNHEY and CDR2 as SVGEGT. With V trimmed by 1 base and J by 6 bases, 10 bases remained unmatched. There are 17 residues in the CDR3. The CDR3 here is CASSYYLAGGGSDTQYF. As DNA, the CDR3 is TGTGCCAGCAGTTACTATTTAGCGGGGGGAGGCTCTGATACGCAGTATTTT.

V gene TRBV5-1 combines with J gene TRBJ1-4; a weak D match, TRBD1 (6 bases). From germline, CDR1 is SGHRS and CDR2 YFSETQ. This CDR3 spans 14 amino acids. Trimming took 2 bases from V and 7 from J, leaving 12 bases between them. The CDR3 DNA follows: TGCGCCAGCAGCTTCAGGACAGTAGGTGAAAAACTGTTTTTT. This gives the protein CASSFRTVGEKLFF.